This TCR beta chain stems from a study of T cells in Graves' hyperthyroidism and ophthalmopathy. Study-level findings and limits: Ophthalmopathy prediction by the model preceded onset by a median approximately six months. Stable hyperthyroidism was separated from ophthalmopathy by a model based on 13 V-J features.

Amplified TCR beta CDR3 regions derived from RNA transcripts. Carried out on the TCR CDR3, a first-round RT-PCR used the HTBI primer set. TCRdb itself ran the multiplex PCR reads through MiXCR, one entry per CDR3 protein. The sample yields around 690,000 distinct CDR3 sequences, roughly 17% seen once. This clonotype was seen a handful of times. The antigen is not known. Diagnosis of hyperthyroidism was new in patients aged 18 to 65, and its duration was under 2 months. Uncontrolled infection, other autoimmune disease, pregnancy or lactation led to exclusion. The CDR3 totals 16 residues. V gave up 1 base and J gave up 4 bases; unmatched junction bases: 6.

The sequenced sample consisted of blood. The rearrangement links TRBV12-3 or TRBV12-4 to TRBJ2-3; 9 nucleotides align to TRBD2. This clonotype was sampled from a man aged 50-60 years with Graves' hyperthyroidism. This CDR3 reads CASSLEAGGGADTQYF. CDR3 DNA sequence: TGTGCCAGCAGTTTAGAAGCGGGAGGCGGAGCAGATACGCAGTATTTT.